The present entry profiles one T cell receptor (beta chain) with its context. Antigen: not known. The entry originates in a study of T cells in Graves' hyperthyroidism and ophthalmopathy. This CDR3 has 16 residues. Germline loops: CDR1 LGHDT, CDR2 YNNKEL (reference sequence). Losses at the gene ends were 3 bases for V and 4 bases for J; bases not matched to a gene: 10. General observations from the study: Separation of ophthalmopathy from stable hyperthyroidism was achieved by a 13 V-J model.

Amplified TCR beta CDR3 regions derived from RNA transcripts. An initial round of RT-PCR targeting the TCR CDR3 relied on the HTBI primer set. From the multiplex PCR reads, TCRdb called clonotypes with MiXCR, one entry per CDR3 protein. The table records 190,000 or so distinct CDR3 sequences, around 16% of them present only once. Uncontrolled infection, other autoimmune disease, pregnancy and lactation each barred patients from inclusion. The chain joins TRBV3-1 to TRBJ2-5; 8 bases are a match to TRBD2. This clonotype was obtained from a man aged 35-49 years with Graves' hyperthyroidism. Sequenced: blood. CDR3 DNA: TGTGCCAGCAGCCAGGGAGCGGGGGCCCTCCGAGAGACCCAGTACTTC. The encoded protein is CASSQGAGALRETQYF.